The rows below give T cell receptor beta chains drawn from one sample of a study of blood T cell repertoires in COVID-19. Assay used: immunoSEQ multiplex PCR; TCRdb lists only in-frame clones, some missing. Among about 81,000 clones listed, around 82% were seen once. Sequenced: peripheral blood. These receptors came from a human donor in a cohort sampled during active COVID-19. The CDR3 runs from the conserved cysteine through the conserved F or W. D genes are given only for firm matches. Clone size appears in some rows only: once, few, many, or a class for an expanded clone.

CDR3 protein: CASSLKPWTGGSDTGELFF
CDR3 DNA: TGTGCCAGCAGCCTCAAACCGTGGACAGGGGGATCTGACACCGGGGAGCTGTTTTTT
D gene: TRBD1
clone size: .
V gene: TRBV4-2
J gene: TRBJ2-2

CDR3 protein: CASSSRTGINEKLFF
CDR3 DNA: TGTGCCAGCAGCTCAAGGACAGGTATTAATGAAAAACTGTTTTTT
D gene: TRBD1
clone size: .
V gene: TRBV7-9
J gene: TRBJ1-4

CDR3 protein: CASSSLRRLASHEQYF
CDR3 DNA: TGTGCCAGCAGCTCTCTCCGGCGGCTGGCTAGCCACGAGCAGTACTTC
D gene: .
clone size: once
V gene: TRBV11-2
J gene: TRBJ2-7

CDR3 protein: CASSGQGASYGYTF
CDR3 DNA: TGTGCCAGCTCAGGACAGGGGGCATCCTATGGCTACACCTTC
D gene: TRBD1
clone size: .
V gene: TRBV18
J gene: TRBJ1-2

CDR3 protein: CASSSWGGETQYF
CDR3 DNA: TGTGCCAGCAGTTCGTGGGGGGGAGAGACCCAGTACTTC
D gene: TRBD2
clone size: .
V gene: TRBV6-5
J gene: TRBJ2-5

CDR3 protein: CASRNRGEKLFF
CDR3 DNA: TGTGCCAGCAGGAACAGGGGCGAAAAACTGTTTTTT
D gene: TRBD1
clone size: .
V gene: TRBV3-1/TRBV3-2
J gene: TRBJ1-4

CDR3 protein: CASSLAGGDTEAFF
CDR3 DNA: TGCGCCAGCAGCTTGGCCGGGGGTGACACTGAAGCTTTCTTT
D gene: .
clone size: .
V gene: TRBV5-1
J gene: TRBJ1-1

CDR3 protein: CASSVGTAGETQYF
CDR3 DNA: TGTGCCAGCAGCGTGGGGACTGCCGGGGAGACCCAGTACTTC
D gene: .
clone size: .
V gene: TRBV9
J gene: TRBJ2-5

CDR3 protein: CASSHPISYEQYF
CDR3 DNA: TGTGCCAGCAGCCATCCGATCAGCTACGAGCAGTACTTC
D gene: .
clone size: .
V gene: TRBV3-1/TRBV3-2
J gene: TRBJ2-7

CDR3 protein: CASSTKTGTEAFF
CDR3 DNA: TGTGCCAGCAGCACAAAGACAGGCACTGAAGCTTTCTTT
D gene: .
clone size: .
V gene: TRBV9
J gene: TRBJ1-1

CDR3 protein: CASSNHPGQGDTDTQYF
CDR3 DNA: TGTGCCAGTAGTAACCACCCGGGACAGGGAGATACAGATACGCAGTATTTT
D gene: TRBD1
clone size: .
V gene: TRBV19
J gene: TRBJ2-3

CDR3 protein: CASSPQGRYEQYF
CDR3 DNA: TGTGCCAGCTCACCCCAGGGGAGATACGAGCAGTACTTC
D gene: .
clone size: once
V gene: TRBV18
J gene: TRBJ2-7

CDR3 protein: CASSLGTVSGNTIYF
CDR3 DNA: TGTGCCAGCAGCTTAGGGACAGTCTCTGGAAACACCATATATTTT
D gene: .
clone size: few
V gene: TRBV7-2
J gene: TRBJ1-3

CDR3 protein: CASSNLRELFF
CDR3 DNA: TGTGCCAGTAGTAATCTCCGGGAGCTGTTTTTT
D gene: .
clone size: once
V gene: TRBV19
J gene: TRBJ2-2

CDR3 protein: CASSQAPGTDTDTQYF
CDR3 DNA: TGCGCCAGCAGCCAGGCTCCCGGGACAGACACAGATACGCAGTATTTT
D gene: TRBD1
clone size: .
V gene: TRBV5-1
J gene: TRBJ2-3

CDR3 protein: CASNARGQPQHF
CDR3 DNA: TGTGCCAGCAACGCGCGGGGTCAGCCCCAGCATTTT
D gene: .
clone size: .
V gene: TRBV12-3/TRBV12-4
J gene: TRBJ1-5

CDR3 protein: CASSPDINNQPQHF
CDR3 DNA: TGTGCCAGCAGCCCGGACATTAACAATCAGCCCCAGCATTTT
D gene: .
clone size: .
V gene: TRBV4-2
J gene: TRBJ1-5

CDR3 protein: CASSLQGVPTNEKLFF
CDR3 DNA: TGTGCCAGCAGCCTACAGGGGGTCCCAACTAATGAAAAACTGTTTTTT
D gene: TRBD1
clone size: .
V gene: TRBV5-8
J gene: TRBJ1-4

CDR3 protein: CASRWTDTGELFF
CDR3 DNA: TGCGCCAGCAGATGGACAGACACCGGGGAGCTGTTTTTT
D gene: .
clone size: .
V gene: TRBV5-1
J gene: TRBJ2-2

CDR3 protein: CASSSDRTGMEGYTF
CDR3 DNA: TGTGCCAGCAGCTCCGACAGGACAGGGATGGAGGGCTACACCTTC
D gene: TRBD1
clone size: .
V gene: TRBV11-2
J gene: TRBJ1-2

CDR3 protein: CAIGTVYNSPLHF
CDR3 DNA: TGTGCCATCGGGACAGTCTATAATTCACCCCTCCACTTT
D gene: TRBD1
clone size: few
V gene: TRBV10-3
J gene: TRBJ1-6

CDR3 protein: CASSPTGGLGVETQYF
CDR3 DNA: TGTGCCAGCAGCCCCACGGGTGGACTAGGGGTGGAGACCCAGTACTTC
D gene: TRBD2
clone size: .
V gene: TRBV5-4
J gene: TRBJ2-5

CDR3 protein: CASSQDGRVGSGANVLTF
CDR3 DNA: TGCGCCAGCAGCCAAGATGGCAGGGTAGGCTCTGGGGCCAACGTCCTGACTTTC
D gene: .
clone size: .
V gene: TRBV4-1
J gene: TRBJ2-6

CDR3 protein: CASSQDPQYMNTEAFF
CDR3 DNA: TGTGCCAGCAGCCAAGACCCACAGTACATGAACACTGAAGCTTTCTTT
D gene: .
clone size: .
V gene: TRBV4-2
J gene: TRBJ1-1

CDR3 protein: CASSPHPTGLAGYQETQYF
CDR3 DNA: TGTGCCAGCAGCCCTCACCCGACCGGACTAGCGGGGTACCAAGAGACCCAGTACTTC
D gene: TRBD2
clone size: .
V gene: TRBV6-2/TRBV6-3
J gene: TRBJ2-5

CDR3 protein: CASSRTVYEQYF
CDR3 DNA: TGTGCCAGCAGTCGGACTGTCTACGAGCAGTACTTC
D gene: .
clone size: .
V gene: TRBV27
J gene: TRBJ2-7

CDR3 protein: CASSKGTTTNEKLFF
CDR3 DNA: TGCGCCAGCAGCAAGGGGACAACAACTAATGAAAAACTGTTTTTT
D gene: .
clone size: .
V gene: TRBV5-1
J gene: TRBJ1-4

CDR3 protein: CASSPTTAPNTEAFF
CDR3 DNA: TGTGCCAGCTCACCTACGACAGCACCTAACACTGAAGCTTTCTTT
D gene: .
clone size: .
V gene: TRBV18
J gene: TRBJ1-1

CDR3 protein: CASSLAAEPQETQYF
CDR3 DNA: TGCGCCAGCAGCTTGGCCGCGGAGCCTCAAGAGACCCAGTACTTC
D gene: .
clone size: .
V gene: TRBV5-1
J gene: TRBJ2-5

CDR3 protein: CAISESSEFMYEQYF
CDR3 DNA: TGTGCCATCAGTGAGTCATCGGAGTTTATGTACGAGCAGTACTTC
D gene: .
clone size: few
V gene: TRBV10-3
J gene: TRBJ2-7

CDR3 protein: CASSLSPGKGARLNEQFF
CDR3 DNA: TGTGCCAGCAGCCTATCACCAGGCAAGGGGGCACGCCTAAATGAGCAGTTCTTC
D gene: TRBD1
clone size: .
V gene: TRBV25-1
J gene: TRBJ2-1

CDR3 protein: CASSPGARGGNEKLFF
CDR3 DNA: TGTGCCAGCAGCCCGGGGGCGCGGGGAGGGAATGAAAAACTGTTTTTT
D gene: .
clone size: .
V gene: TRBV7-8
J gene: TRBJ1-4

CDR3 protein: CASRHPGLQETQYF
CDR3 DNA: TGTGCCAGCAGACATCCGGGACTACAAGAGACCCAGTACTTC
D gene: TRBD2
clone size: few
V gene: TRBV11-2
J gene: TRBJ2-5

CDR3 protein: CAWSQGEGEKLFF
CDR3 DNA: TGTGCCTGGAGTCAGGGGGAAGGCGAAAAACTGTTTTTT
D gene: TRBD1
clone size: .
V gene: TRBV30
J gene: TRBJ1-4

CDR3 protein: CASSDGTTPLRETQYF
CDR3 DNA: TGTGCCAGCAGCGATGGGACTACCCCGTTAAGGGAGACCCAGTACTTC
D gene: TRBD2
clone size: .
V gene: TRBV13
J gene: TRBJ2-5

CDR3 protein: CASSVGGGRETQYF
CDR3 DNA: TGTGCCAGCAGCGTAGGGGGGGGCCGGGAGACCCAGTACTTC
D gene: .
clone size: .
V gene: TRBV9
J gene: TRBJ2-5

CDR3 protein: CASSLTDSYNSPLHF
CDR3 DNA: TGTGCCAGCAGCTTAACAGACTCCTATAATTCACCCCTCCACTTT
D gene: .
clone size: .
V gene: TRBV11-2
J gene: TRBJ1-6

CDR3 protein: CASSLVYEQYF
CDR3 DNA: TGTGCCAGCAGCTTAGTATACGAGCAGTACTTC
D gene: .
clone size: .
V gene: TRBV11-2
J gene: TRBJ2-7

CDR3 protein: CASSQGDREISGANVLTF
CDR3 DNA: TGTGCCAGCAGCCAAGGGGACAGGGAGATCTCTGGGGCCAACGTCCTGACTTTC
D gene: TRBD1
clone size: few
V gene: TRBV3-1/TRBV3-2
J gene: TRBJ2-6

CDR3 protein: CASSESFSGGYGYTF
CDR3 DNA: TGTGCCAGCAGTGAAAGCTTTTCCGGCGGCTATGGCTACACCTTC
D gene: .
clone size: .
V gene: TRBV6-1
J gene: TRBJ1-2

CDR3 protein: CASTIDLSGTEAFF
CDR3 DNA: TGTGCCAGCACCATCGATCTCTCGGGGACTGAAGCTTTCTTT
D gene: .
clone size: .
V gene: TRBV6-5
J gene: TRBJ1-1

CDR3 protein: CASSPFQENTEAFF
CDR3 DNA: TGTGCCAGCTCACCATTCCAGGAGAACACTGAAGCTTTCTTT
D gene: .
clone size: .
V gene: TRBV18
J gene: TRBJ1-1

CDR3 protein: CASSKNTEAFF
CDR3 DNA: TGTGCCAGCAGCAAGAACACTGAAGCTTTCTTT
D gene: .
clone size: .
V gene: TRBV2
J gene: TRBJ1-1

CDR3 protein: CASSLSWNTGELFF
CDR3 DNA: TGTGCCAGCTCATTATCTTGGAACACCGGGGAGCTGTTTTTT
D gene: .
clone size: .
V gene: TRBV18
J gene: TRBJ2-2

CDR3 protein: CASSLETSYEQYF
CDR3 DNA: TGTGCCAGCAGCTTAGAAACTTCCTACGAGCAGTACTTC
D gene: .
clone size: .
V gene: TRBV7-9
J gene: TRBJ2-7

CDR3 protein: CASSQGETRGNYGYTF
CDR3 DNA: TGTGCCAGCAGCCAAGGCGAAACCAGAGGTAACTATGGCTACACCTTC
D gene: .
clone size: .
V gene: TRBV3-1/TRBV3-2
J gene: TRBJ1-2

CDR3 protein: CASSYSGTFYGYTF
CDR3 DNA: TGTGCCAGCAGTTACTCAGGGACATTCTATGGCTACACCTTC
D gene: .
clone size: .
V gene: TRBV6-5
J gene: TRBJ1-2

CDR3 protein: CAINNAGAFGYTF
CDR3 DNA: TGTGCCATAAATAACGCGGGTGCCTTTGGCTACACCTTC
D gene: .
clone size: .
V gene: TRBV19
J gene: TRBJ1-2

CDR3 protein: CASSRNSGGSSYNEQFF
CDR3 DNA: TGCGCCAGCAGCCGCAATTCCGGGGGGAGCTCCTACAATGAGCAGTTCTTC
D gene: TRBD2
clone size: .
V gene: TRBV4-3
J gene: TRBJ2-1